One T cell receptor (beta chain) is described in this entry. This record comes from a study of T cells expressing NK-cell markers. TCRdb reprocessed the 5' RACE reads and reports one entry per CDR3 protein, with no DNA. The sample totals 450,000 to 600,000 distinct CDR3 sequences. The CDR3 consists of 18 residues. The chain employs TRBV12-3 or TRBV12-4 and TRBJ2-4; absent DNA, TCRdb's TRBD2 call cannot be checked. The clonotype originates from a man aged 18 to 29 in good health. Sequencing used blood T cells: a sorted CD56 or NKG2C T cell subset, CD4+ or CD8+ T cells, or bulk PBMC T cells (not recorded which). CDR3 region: CASSPLAGGILAKNIQYF.